A selection of T cell receptor beta chains follows, all from one sample in a study of blood T cell repertoires in COVID-19. The assay was immunoSEQ multiplex PCR, and TCRdb's table has in-frame clones only and misses some. The sample shows fewer than 100,000 clones, approximately 90% of them seen only once. Sequenced: peripheral blood. The receptors come from a woman of 80 years or more with acute or convalescent COVID-19. Each CDR3 is given with its conserved first and last residue. A D gene is named only where the DNA matches it firmly. Size is omitted from some rows. Given values are once, few, many or a class for expanded clones.

j_gene | d_gene | abundance | v_gene | CDR3aa
TRBJ1-5 | NA | NA | TRBV28 | CASSYPGVGNQPQHF
TRBJ1-3 | NA | NA | TRBV10-2 | CASSGADSGNTIYF
TRBJ1-4 | NA | NA | TRBV5-1 | CASSFAPQGPNEKLFF
TRBJ1-2 | TRBD1 | NA | TRBV28 | CASVEGQGLGYTF
TRBJ2-7 | NA | NA | TRBV5-1 | CASSLGLDEQYF
TRBJ2-1 | TRBD2 | NA | TRBV6-5 | CASIRGGAHNEQFF
TRBJ2-7 | TRBD1 | NA | TRBV5-1 | CASSQQGTHEQYF
TRBJ1-6 | NA | once | TRBV5-1 | CASSLGSDNSPLHF
TRBJ2-7 | NA | few | TRBV7-7 | CASSYREYEQYF
TRBJ2-1 | NA | NA | TRBV9 | CASSLEGQGYNEQFF
TRBJ2-7 | TRBD1 | NA | TRBV5-6 | CASSPTGPSYEQYF
TRBJ1-2 | NA | NA | TRBV5-1 | CASSLEAGPYGYTF
TRBJ2-7 | TRBD2 | NA | TRBV25-1 | CASFGAGGLKQYF
TRBJ2-1 | NA | once | TRBV7-2 | CASRAGGGSSYNEQFF
TRBJ1-3 | NA | once | TRBV10-3 | CAISGTPGNTIYF
TRBJ1-6 | NA | NA | TRBV10-3 | CAISDPLQGPNSPLHF
TRBJ1-6 | NA | NA | TRBV11-2 | CASSLDGSPLHF
TRBJ2-7 | TRBD1 | NA | TRBV6-5 | CASRTGTGNSEQYF
TRBJ1-2 | NA | once | TRBV18 | CASSPWAGNGYTF
TRBJ2-4 | TRBD2 | NA | TRBV6-6 | CASSRTSGGAKNIQYF
TRBJ2-1 | TRBD1 | NA | TRBV27 | CASTPRLTTGTGVGNEQFF
TRBJ2-1 | NA | NA | TRBV9 | CASSLRPTGNEQFF
TRBJ1-6 | NA | NA | TRBV5-4 | CASSQRGKESSYNSPLHF
TRBJ1-5 | TRBD1 | once | TRBV3-1/TRBV3-2 | CASSPTGQGTQPQHF